Below, one T cell receptor beta chain is given with its context. Antigen unknown. Germline-derived CDR1 and CDR2 are MNHEY and SMNVEV (reference sequence). The V end was cut by 5 bases, the J end by 7 bases, with 15 bases between. This CDR3 contains 13 residues. This entry comes from a study of identical twins. A universal primer site was created by template switching, with the cDNA bearing unique molecular identifiers. Each CDR3 protein is one row after TCRdb ran MiXCR on the 5' RACE reads. The table records nearly 650,000 distinct CDR3 sequences, around 7.4% of them present only once. Study-level findings and limits: Potential partial confounding of zero-insertion analyses by invariant MAIT and iNKT cells was noted. Cross-sectional statistical analysis, not tracking of the same donors, underpinned the conclusions. Insertions ran lower in abundant cord blood beta clonotypes, though not in memory repertoires.

These records were also assigned to another study, of yellow fever vaccine responses in identical twins.

This chain joins TRBV27 and TRBJ2-7; D ambiguous. Input material: PBMCs. The origin of this receptor is a woman between 18 and 30 years old in good health. The CDR3 DNA reads as TGTGCCAGCAGTCTAACAATGGGAAGGGAGCAGTACGTC. This translates into CASSLTMGREQYV.